Below, 24 T cell receptor beta chains from the same sample are listed, as sequenced in a study of shared clonotypes between healthy human individuals. Positive CCR7 selection of CD45RO-negative cells yielded the naive CD8 cells, and terminally differentiated effector memory CD45RA+ cells were excluded. TCRdb's table, derived via immunoSEQ multiplex PCR, lists solely in-frame clones and lacks some. This sample has millions of clones, with roughly 95% found just once. Source material: naive CD8+ T cells sorted from blood. The source is a man between 18 and 29 years old in good health.

Concerning this clone: The sample contains more than one DNA sequence encoding this CDR3. The chain recombines TRBV5-6 with TRBJ2-7, with 7 bases aligning to TRBD1. From germline, CDR1 is SGHDT and CDR2 YYEEEE. The CDR3 spans 14 residues. Trimming cost V 0 bases and J 3 bases; bases outside gene matches: 3. CDR3 sequence: CASSLGGGYYEQYF. CDR3 DNA sequence: TGTGCCAGCAGCTTGGGAGGGGGCTACTACGAGCAGTACTTC.

The V gene is TRBV6-1, the J gene TRBJ2-7; D possibly uses TRBD1 or TRBD2 (5 bases each). Trimming took off 3 bases at V and 7 bases at J, with 19 bases between the two ends. CDR3 length: 15 amino acids. Per the germline V gene, CDR1 is MNHNS and CDR2 is SASEGT. The chain's CDR3 is CASSEVGTPSREQYF. In nucleotides, the CDR3 is TGTGCCAGCAGTGAGGTAGGGACCCCATCCAGGGAGCAGTACTTC.

V gene TRBV28 combines with J gene TRBJ2-5; 8 positions match TRBD1. V lost 4 bases and J lost 0; bases outside the gene matches: 7. The CDR3 covers 16 residues. Germline CDR1 MDHEN, CDR2 SYDVKM. This CDR3 reads CASSSGDRTYQETQYF. The CDR3, as DNA: TGTGCCAGCAGTTCTGGGGACAGGACGTACCAAGAGACCCAGTACTTC.

The chain couples TRBV7-9 to TRBJ1-1, with 9 bases aligning to TRBD1. V shed 4 bases and J 5 bases; nucleotides not matched to a gene: 8. This CDR3 comprises 15 residues. CDR1 SEHNR and CDR2 FQNEAQ come from the germline V gene (reference sequence). The CDR3, as DNA: TGTGCCAGCAGCTCTCAGACAGGGGGGAGAACTGAAGCTTTCTTT. This sequence encodes CASSSQTGGRTEAFF. Full variable domain (rest looked up from reference TRBV7-9 and TRBJ1-1): DTGVSQNPRHKITKRGQNVTFRCDPISEHNRLYWYRQTLGQGPEFLTYFQNEAQLEKSRLLSDRFSAERPKGSFSTLEIQRTEQGDSAMYLCASSSQTGGRTEAFFGQGTRLTVV.

This clone was seen at least ten times. This chain connects TRBV20-1 to TRBJ1-1; no firm D call. Germline V lookup: CDR1 DFQATT, CDR2 SNEGSKA (reference sequence). CDR3 length: 11 amino acids. The DNA of the CDR3 is TGCAGAGGAAGTCGAAACACTGAAGCTTTCTTT. It yields the protein CRGSRNTEAFF.

As to this clone: The sample holds other DNA sequences that translate to the same CDR3. The chain uses TRBV7-2 and TRBJ1-1; D gene ambiguous. V was trimmed by 1 base and J by 5 bases, leaving 5 bases between them. CDR3 length: 12 amino acids. Per germline, CDR1 SGHTA and CDR2 FQGNSA. The CDR3 DNA follows: TGTGCCAGCAGCTTAGGAGTAACTGAAGCTTTCTTT. This encodes CASSLGVTEAFF. Variable domain in full (rest from reference TRBV7-2 and TRBJ1-1): GAGVSQSPSNKVTEKGKDVELRCDPISGHTALYWYRQSLGQGLEFLIYFQGNSAPDKSGLPSDRFSAERTGGSVSTLTIQRTQQEDSAVYLCASSLGVTEAFFGQGTRLTVV.

V and J are TRBV19 and TRBJ2-1; the D gene is possibly TRBD1 (5 bases). Germline lookup yields CDR1 LNHDA and CDR2 SQIVND (reference sequence). The V end was cut by 0 bases, the J end by 3 bases, with 12 bases between. The CDR3 is made up of 16 amino acids. The CDR3 nucleotides read TGTGCCAGTAGTATAGAGCCGACAGTCGGCTACAATGAGCAGTTCTTC. Amino acids: CASSIEPTVGYNEQFF.

The V gene is TRBV5-1, the J gene TRBJ2-7; D gene ambiguous. V was clipped by 7 bases and J by 5 bases, with 19 bases between them. Germline CDR1 SGHRS, CDR2 YFSETQ. This CDR3 contains 14 residues. CDR3: CASGWTPEIDEQYF. The CDR3 region has the DNA TGCGCCAGCGGCTGGACCCCGGAAATTGACGAGCAGTACTTC.

The chain is built from TRBV2 and TRBJ1-2, with TRBD1 matching 7 bases. Germline CDR1 is SNHLY and CDR2 is FYNNEI. The CDR3 covers 18 residues. The V and J ends lost 1 base and 8 bases, in that order; junction bases with no gene match: 19. For the CDR3, the DNA is TGTGCCAGCAGTGAAGACTGGGGCAGGGGGGCTTGGGTAGGAGGCTACACCTTC. Translating it yields CASSEDWGRGAWVGGYTF.

The chain links TRBV5-6 to TRBJ2-2, with no clear D. The CDR3 length is 14 residues. From germline, CDR1 is SGHDT and CDR2 YYEEEE. V lost 4 bases and J 3 bases, leaving 10 bases between the germline ends. In DNA form, the CDR3 reads TGTGCCAGCAGCCGGTTGGCGCACACCGGGGAGCTGTTTTTT. Amino acid sequence: CASSRLAHTGELFF.

The chain links TRBV5-3 to TRBJ1-2, with 12 bases lining up with TRBD1. TRBV5-3 is classed as an ORF, of uncertain function. The CDR3 runs 15 residues. V lost 1 base and J lost 8; bases outside the gene matches: 6. The CDR3 DNA is TGTGCCAGAAGCTTGTGTAGGGACAGGGGGCAGGGCTACACCTTC. It codes for CARSLCRDRGQGYTF.

This clone has a single count. CDR3: CASGTGTPSYNEQFF. The CDR3 DNA follows: TGTGCCAGCGGTACCGGGACACCCTCCTACAATGAGCAGTTCTTC. The chain couples TRBV27 to TRBJ2-1; tentatively, D is TRBD1 (6 bases). V was pared by 8 bases and J by 0 bases, with 14 bases between. Per the germline V gene, CDR1 is MNHEY and CDR2 is SMNVEV (reference sequence). This CDR3 is built from 15 residues.

This chain connects TRBV30 to TRBJ1-4; 12 bases fit TRBD1. Trimming removed 0 bases from V and 3 bases from J; junction bases left unmatched: 2. Germline values: CDR1 GTSNPN, CDR2 SVGIG (reference sequence). This CDR3 is 16 amino acids long. CDR3: CAWSVGQGAPNEKLFF. The DNA of the CDR3 is TGTGCCTGGAGTGTGGGACAGGGGGCCCCTAATGAAAAACTGTTTTTT. The full variable domain, its missing parts supplied by reference TRBV30 and TRBJ1-4, is SQTIHQWPATLVQPVGSPLSLECTVEGTSNPNLYWYRQAAGRGLQLLFYSVGIGQISSEVPQNLSASRPQDRQFILSSKKLLLSDSGFYLCAWSVGQGAPNEKLFFGSGTQLSVL.

The chain recombines TRBV30 with TRBJ2-1; the match to TRBD1 covers 9 bases. With 1 base clipped from V and 4 bases from J, the junction kept 5 bases outside the gene matches. The CDR3 contains 15 residues. The germline gives CDR1 GTSNPN, CDR2 SVGIG (reference sequence). The CDR3: CAWSARDRVYNEQFF. CDR3 DNA: TGTGCCTGGAGTGCCCGGGACAGGGTGTACAATGAGCAGTTCTTC.

With respect to this clone: At the DNA level, this CDR3 is encoded by other sequences in the same sample as well. This chain connects TRBV6-6 to TRBJ2-7; 9 bases agree with TRBD1. With 5 bases clipped from V and 0 bases from J, the junction kept 2 bases outside the gene matches. Germline lookup yields CDR1 MNHNY and CDR2 SVGAGI (reference sequence). The CDR3 spans 14 residues. The CDR3 region has the DNA TGTGCCAGCAGTCCGACAGGGGGCTCCTACGAGCAGTACTTC. Amino acids: CASSPTGGSYEQYF.

A single count supports this clone. This sequence joins TRBV9 and TRBJ2-3; perhaps TRBD1 as D (5 bases). The CDR3 consists of 16 residues. Deletions cut 4 bases from V and 3 bases from J, with 18 bases between. The germline V gene encodes CDR1 SGDLS and CDR2 YYNGEE. CDR3 nucleotide sequence: TGTGCCAGCAGCACCCGGACATCCCCAACAACAGATACGCAGTATTTT. The encoded protein is CASSTRTSPTTDTQYF.

V gene TRBV5-1 combines with J gene TRBJ1-2, with D perhaps matching TRBD1 (5 bases). The V end was cut by 0 bases, the J end by 8 bases, with 11 bases between. Germline lookup yields CDR1 SGHRS and CDR2 YFSETQ. The CDR3 has 13 residues. CDR3 sequence reads: CASSLGSGTGYTF. Written as DNA, the CDR3 is TGCGCCAGCAGCTTGGGGTCAGGGACGGGCTACACCTTC.

V is TRBV19 and J is TRBJ2-7; no firm D call. Trimming took off 1 base at V and 5 bases at J, with 12 bases between the two ends. The CDR3 extends over 14 amino acids. Germline assignment: CDR1 LNHDA and CDR2 SQIVND (reference sequence). Here the CDR3 DNA reads TGTGCCAGTAGTATAGGGACCGGGCGAAACGAGCAGTACTTC. Residues: CASSIGTGRNEQYF.

The chain joins TRBV9 to TRBJ2-7; unclear D gene. CDR3 size: 14 residues. Germline V gives CDR1 SGDLS, CDR2 YYNGEE. V lost 5 bases and J 5 bases, leaving 17 bases between the germline ends. The DNA of the CDR3 is TGTGCCAGCAGTTTCTCCAGTTCGTTCGACGAGCAGTACTTC. Translation gives CASSFSSSFDEQYF. The variable domain in full, completed from reference TRBV9 and TRBJ2-7, reads DSGVTQTPKHLITATGQRVTLRCSPRSGDLSVYWYQQSLDQGLQFLIQYYNGEERAKGNILERFSAQQFPDLHSELNLSSLELGDSALYFCASSFSSSFDEQYFGPGTRLTVT.

A note on this clone: The same CDR3 can be traced to other DNA sequences in this sample. The chain is built from TRBV19 and TRBJ2-7; 9 bases agree with TRBD1. V lost 3 bases to trimming and J lost 3 bases; unmatched junction nucleotides: 3. The CDR3 sequence is 14 residues long. Per germline, CDR1 LNHDA and CDR2 SQIVND (reference sequence). In DNA form, the CDR3 reads TGTGCCAGTAGTATGGGACAGGGCGACTACGAGCAGTACTTC. This encodes CASSMGQGDYEQYF.

The gene calls are TRBV28 and TRBJ1-2; D is undetermined. Germline assignment: CDR1 MDHEN and CDR2 SYDVKM. Trimming removed 3 bases from V and 3 bases from J, with 14 bases in between. The CDR3 contains 15 residues. CDR3 bases: TGTGCCAGCAGTTTTGGGGAGGCGGGGTACTATGGCTACACCTTC. It codes for CASSFGEAGYYGYTF.

To note about this clone: Other DNA sequences of this sample code for an identical CDR3. The chain carries TRBV6-5 and TRBJ1-2, with a weak D call TRBD1 (6 bases). With 6 bases removed from V and 7 bases from J, the gap between germline ends came to 15 bases. CDR1 and CDR2 from the germline V gene are MNHEY and SVGAGI. The CDR3 sequence is 13 residues long. CDR3 sequence: CASSLGGASGYTF. In DNA, the CDR3 is TGTGCCAGCAGCCTGGGGGGGGCGAGTGGCTACACCTTC.

This chain links TRBV28 with TRBJ1-2; TRBD1 matches 7 bases. V lost 7 bases to trimming and J lost 5 bases; unmatched junction nucleotides: 10. This CDR3 spans 14 amino acids. In germline, CDR1 is MDHEN, CDR2 SYDVKM. The CDR3 sequence is CASTHRGEGYGYTF. The CDR3 DNA is TGTGCCAGCACCCACAGGGGCGAGGGGTATGGCTACACCTTC.

The chain couples TRBV28 to TRBJ2-1, with 9 bases lining up with TRBD2. The junction had 8 bases not matched to a gene; V was cut back by 3 bases and J by 8 bases. There are 15 residues in the CDR3. Germline lookup yields CDR1 MDHEN and CDR2 SYDVKM. The CDR3 sequence is CASSLEAGGEDEQFF. The CDR3 region has the DNA TGTGCCAGCAGTTTGGAAGCGGGGGGTGAGGATGAGCAGTTCTTC.